This entry lists 2 T cell receptor beta chains sequenced from one sample in a study of vaccination effects on CD4 cells after COVID-19. Here immunoSEQ multiplex PCR was the method, and the copy in TCRdb shows in-frame clones only, minus some. The data show tens of thousands of clones, about 80% seen once. Subsequent to about 10 days of culture, CD4+ T cells were isolated. This individual tested PCR-positive for SARS-CoV-2 infection between March and December 2020. As their vaccination, participants received two doses of either BNT162b2 or mRNA-1273. Their cognate antigens are unknown. Sequenced here: CD4+ T cells from PBMCs cultured without peptide, sampled after COVID-19 vaccination. These receptors were obtained from a human donor who had a prior SARS-CoV-2 infection.

The chain carries TRBV4-2 and TRBJ1-3; possibly TRBD1 for D (5 bases). CDR1 is LGHNA, CDR2 YNFKEQ, per germline. This CDR3 is 18 amino acids long. V gave up 2 bases and J gave up 0 bases, with 17 bases separating them. CDR3 residues: CASSQRSTDKFSGNTIYF. Here the CDR3 DNA reads TGTGCCAGCAGCCAACGATCGACAGATAAGTTCTCTGGAAACACCATATATTTT.

The J gene is TRBJ2-7, the V gene TRBV5-4; 9 bases map to TRBD1. With 4 bases clipped from V and 2 bases from J, the junction kept 4 bases outside the gene matches. CDR3 size: 14 residues. Looked up from germline, CDR1 is SGHNT and CDR2 is YYREEE (reference sequence). The CDR3 loop is CASSRDRETYEQYF. CDR3 DNA: TGTGCCAGCAGCCGGGACAGGGAAACCTACGAGCAGTACTTC.